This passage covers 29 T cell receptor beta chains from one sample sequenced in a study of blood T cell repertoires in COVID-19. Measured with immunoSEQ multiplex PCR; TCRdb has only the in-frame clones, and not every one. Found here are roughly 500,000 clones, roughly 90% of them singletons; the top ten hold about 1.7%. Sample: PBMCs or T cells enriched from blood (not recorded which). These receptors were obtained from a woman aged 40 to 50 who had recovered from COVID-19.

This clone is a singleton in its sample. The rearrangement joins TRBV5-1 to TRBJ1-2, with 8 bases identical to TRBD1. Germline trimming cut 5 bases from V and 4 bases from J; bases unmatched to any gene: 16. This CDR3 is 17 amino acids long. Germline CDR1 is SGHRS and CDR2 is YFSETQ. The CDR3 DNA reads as TGCGCCAGCAGGTCCCAGACAGGGGCCGGGGCCGCCTATGGCTACACCTTC. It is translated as CASRSQTGAGAAYGYTF.

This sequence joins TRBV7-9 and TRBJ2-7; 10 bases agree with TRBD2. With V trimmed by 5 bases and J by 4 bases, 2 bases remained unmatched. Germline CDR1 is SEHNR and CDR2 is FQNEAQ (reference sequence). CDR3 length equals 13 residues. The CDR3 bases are TGTGCCAGCAGCGCTAGCGGGAGTTACGAGCAGTACTTC. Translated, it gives CASSASGSYEQYF.

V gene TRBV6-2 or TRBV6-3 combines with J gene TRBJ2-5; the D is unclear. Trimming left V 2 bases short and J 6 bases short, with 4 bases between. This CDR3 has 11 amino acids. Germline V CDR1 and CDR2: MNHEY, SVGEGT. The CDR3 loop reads CASSYTQTQYF. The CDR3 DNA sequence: TGTGCCAGCAGTTACACACAGACCCAGTACTTC.

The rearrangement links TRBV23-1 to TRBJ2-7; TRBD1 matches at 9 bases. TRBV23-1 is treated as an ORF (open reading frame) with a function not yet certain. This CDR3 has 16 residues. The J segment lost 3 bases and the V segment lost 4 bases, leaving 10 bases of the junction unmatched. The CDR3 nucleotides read TGCGCCAGCAGTCGGGGCTGCGGGGACAGGGTCTACGAGCAGTACTTC. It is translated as CASSRGCGDRVYEQYF.

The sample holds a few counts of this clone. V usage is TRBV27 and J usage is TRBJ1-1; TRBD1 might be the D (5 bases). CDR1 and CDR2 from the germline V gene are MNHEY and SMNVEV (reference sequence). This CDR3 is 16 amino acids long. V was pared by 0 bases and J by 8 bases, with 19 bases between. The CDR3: CASSLSNTKVGGEAFF. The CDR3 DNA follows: TGTGCCAGCAGTTTATCCAACACGAAAGTCGGGGGAGAAGCTTTCTTT.

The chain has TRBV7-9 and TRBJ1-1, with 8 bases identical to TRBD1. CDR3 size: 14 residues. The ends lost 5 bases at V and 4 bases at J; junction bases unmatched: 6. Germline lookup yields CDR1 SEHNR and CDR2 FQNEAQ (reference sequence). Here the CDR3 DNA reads TGTGCCAGCAGCCCGAGACAGGGGTCCACTGAAGCTTTCTTT. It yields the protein CASSPRQGSTEAFF.

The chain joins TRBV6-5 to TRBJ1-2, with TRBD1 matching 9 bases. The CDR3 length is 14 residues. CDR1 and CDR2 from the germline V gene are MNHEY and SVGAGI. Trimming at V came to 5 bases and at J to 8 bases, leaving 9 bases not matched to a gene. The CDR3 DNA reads TGTGCCAGCAGTCATCGGGACAGGGATGGAGGCTACACCTTC. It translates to CASSHRDRDGGYTF.

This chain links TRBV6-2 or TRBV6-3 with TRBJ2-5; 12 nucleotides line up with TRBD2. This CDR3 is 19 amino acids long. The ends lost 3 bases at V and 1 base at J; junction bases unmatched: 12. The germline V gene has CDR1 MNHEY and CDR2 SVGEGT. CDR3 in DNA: TGTGCCAGCAGTTATGGGGTTCGACTAGCGGGAGTGAGCCAAGAGACCCAGTACTTC. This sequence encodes CASSYGVRLAGVSQETQYF.

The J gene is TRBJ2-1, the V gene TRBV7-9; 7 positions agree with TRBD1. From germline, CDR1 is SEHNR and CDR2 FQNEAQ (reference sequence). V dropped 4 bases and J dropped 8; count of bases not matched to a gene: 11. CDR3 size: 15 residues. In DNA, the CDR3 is TGTGCCAGCAGCTCAAATAAGGGCGACAGGGATGAGCAGTTCTTC. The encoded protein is CASSSNKGDRDEQFF.

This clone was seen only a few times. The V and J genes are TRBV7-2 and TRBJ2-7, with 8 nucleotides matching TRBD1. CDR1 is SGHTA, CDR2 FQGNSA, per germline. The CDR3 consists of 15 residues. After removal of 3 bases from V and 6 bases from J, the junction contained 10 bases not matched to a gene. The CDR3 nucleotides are TGTGCCAGCAGCTTGGCTCCCGGGACAGGTCGCGAGCAGTACTTC. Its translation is CASSLAPGTGREQYF.

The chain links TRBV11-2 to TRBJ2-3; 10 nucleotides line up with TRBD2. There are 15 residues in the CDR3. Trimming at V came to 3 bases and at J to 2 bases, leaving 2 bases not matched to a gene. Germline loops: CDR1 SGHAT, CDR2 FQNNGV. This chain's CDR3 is CASSFTSGVTDTQYF. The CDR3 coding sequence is TGTGCCAGCAGCTTCACTAGCGGGGTCACAGATACGCAGTATTTT.

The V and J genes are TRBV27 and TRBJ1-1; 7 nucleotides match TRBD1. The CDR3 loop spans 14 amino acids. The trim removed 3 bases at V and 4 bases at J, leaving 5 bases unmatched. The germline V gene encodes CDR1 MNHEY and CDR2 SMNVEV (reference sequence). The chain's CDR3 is CASSFRQGTTEAFF. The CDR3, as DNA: TGTGCCAGCAGTTTTAGACAGGGTACCACTGAAGCTTTCTTT.

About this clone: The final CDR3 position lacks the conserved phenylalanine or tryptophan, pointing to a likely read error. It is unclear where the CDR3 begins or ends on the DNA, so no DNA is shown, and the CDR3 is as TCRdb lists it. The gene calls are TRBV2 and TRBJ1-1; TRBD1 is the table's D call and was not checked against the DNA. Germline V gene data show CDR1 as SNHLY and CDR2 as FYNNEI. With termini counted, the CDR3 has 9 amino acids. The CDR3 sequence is CASLQGTIL.

The CDR3 sequence is CASSLRTEAFF. The CDR3 bases are TGTGCCAGTAGTCTACGGACTGAAGCTTTCTTT. V gene TRBV19 combines with J gene TRBJ1-1; D is unresolved. The CDR3 has 11 residues. V dropped 5 bases and J dropped 5 bases, with 6 bases sitting between them. The V gene's germline CDR1 is LNHDA and CDR2 SQIVND (reference sequence).

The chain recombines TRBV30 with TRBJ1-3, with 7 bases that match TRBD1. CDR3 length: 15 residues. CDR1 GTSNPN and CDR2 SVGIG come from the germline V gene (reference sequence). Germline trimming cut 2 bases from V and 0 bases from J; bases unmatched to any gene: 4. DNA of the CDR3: TGTGCCTGGAGTAGAGACAGGGCCTCTGGAAACACCATATATTTT. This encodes CAWSRDRASGNTIYF.

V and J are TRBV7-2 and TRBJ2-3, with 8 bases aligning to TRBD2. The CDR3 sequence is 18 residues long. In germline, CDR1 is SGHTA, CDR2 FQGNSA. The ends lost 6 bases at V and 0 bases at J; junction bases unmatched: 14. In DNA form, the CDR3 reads TGTGCCAGCAGACGGGAGGGTGGGTTATCTCTTAGCACAGATACGCAGTATTTT. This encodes CASRREGGLSLSTDTQYF. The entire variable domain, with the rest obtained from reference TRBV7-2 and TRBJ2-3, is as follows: GAGVSQSPSNKVTEKGKDVELRCDPISGHTALYWYRQSLGQGLEFLIYFQGNSAPDKSGLPSDRFSAERTGGSVSTLTIQRTQQEDSAVYLCASRREGGLSLSTDTQYFGPGTRLTVL.

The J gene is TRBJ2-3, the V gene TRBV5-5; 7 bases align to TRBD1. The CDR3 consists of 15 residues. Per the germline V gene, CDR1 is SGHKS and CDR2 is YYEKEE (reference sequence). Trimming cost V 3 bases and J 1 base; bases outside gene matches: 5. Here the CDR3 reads CASSSDRVRTDTQYF. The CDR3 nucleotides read TGTGCCAGCAGCTCAGACAGGGTTCGCACAGATACGCAGTATTTT.

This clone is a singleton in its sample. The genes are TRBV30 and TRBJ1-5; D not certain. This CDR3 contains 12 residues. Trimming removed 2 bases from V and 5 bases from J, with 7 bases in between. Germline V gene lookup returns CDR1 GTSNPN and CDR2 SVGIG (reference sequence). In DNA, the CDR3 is TGTGCCTGGAGTAAAAGCGATCAGCCCCAGCATTTT. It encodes CAWSKSDQPQHF.

In nucleotides, the CDR3 is TGCGCCAGCAGCTTGGGTAGCGGGAGCGCGGAGACCCAGTACTTC. It translates to CASSLGSGSAETQYF. V gene TRBV5-1 combines with J gene TRBJ2-5, with 9 nucleotides matching TRBD2. Germline V gives CDR1 SGHRS, CDR2 YFSETQ. The CDR3 covers 15 residues. V shed 0 bases, J shed 5 bases, and the junction held 5 bases outside the gene matches. Full variable domain (rest looked up from reference TRBV5-1 and TRBJ2-5): KAGVTQTPRYLIKTRGQQVTLSCSPISGHRSVSWYQQTPGQGLQFLFEYFSETQRNKGNFPGRFSGRQFSNSRSEMNVSTLELGDSALYLCASSLGSGSAETQYFGPGTRLLVL.

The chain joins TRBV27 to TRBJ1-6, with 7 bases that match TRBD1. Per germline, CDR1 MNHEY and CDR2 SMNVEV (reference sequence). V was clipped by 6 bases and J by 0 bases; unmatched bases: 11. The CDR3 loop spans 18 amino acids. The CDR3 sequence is CASSPQPQGSSYNSPLHF. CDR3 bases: TGTGCCAGCAGCCCGCAGCCACAGGGGAGCTCCTATAATTCACCCCTCCACTTT.

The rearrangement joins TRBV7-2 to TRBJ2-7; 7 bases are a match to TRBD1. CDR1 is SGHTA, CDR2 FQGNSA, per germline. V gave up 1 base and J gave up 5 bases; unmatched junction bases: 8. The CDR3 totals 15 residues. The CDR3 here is CASSLERSRGNEQYF. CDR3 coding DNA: TGTGCCAGCAGCTTAGAGAGATCCAGGGGGAACGAGCAGTACTTC.

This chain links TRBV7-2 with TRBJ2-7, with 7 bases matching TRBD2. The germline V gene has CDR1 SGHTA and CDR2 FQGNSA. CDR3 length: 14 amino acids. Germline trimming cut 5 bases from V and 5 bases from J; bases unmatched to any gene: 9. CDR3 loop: CASSPQGGRNEQYF. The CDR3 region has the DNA TGTGCCAGCAGCCCCCAGGGAGGGAGGAACGAGCAGTACTTC. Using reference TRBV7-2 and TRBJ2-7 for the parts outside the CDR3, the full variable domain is GAGVSQSPSNKVTEKGKDVELRCDPISGHTALYWYRQSLGQGLEFLIYFQGNSAPDKSGLPSDRFSAERTGGSVSTLTIQRTQQEDSAVYLCASSPQGGRNEQYFGPGTRLTVT.

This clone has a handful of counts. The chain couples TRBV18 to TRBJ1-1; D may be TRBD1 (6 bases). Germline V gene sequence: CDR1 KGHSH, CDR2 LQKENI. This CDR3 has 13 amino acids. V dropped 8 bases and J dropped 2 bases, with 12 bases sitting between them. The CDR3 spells CASKPGQNTEAFF. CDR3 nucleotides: TGTGCCAGCAAACCGGGACAAAACACTGAAGCTTTCTTT.

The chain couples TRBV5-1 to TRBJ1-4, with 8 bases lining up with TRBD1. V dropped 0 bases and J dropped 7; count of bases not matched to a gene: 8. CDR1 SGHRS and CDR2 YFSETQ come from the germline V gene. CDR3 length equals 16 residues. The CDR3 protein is CASSLETGGHGEKLFF. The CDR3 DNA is TGCGCCAGCAGCTTGGAAACAGGGGGTCATGGTGAAAAACTGTTTTTT. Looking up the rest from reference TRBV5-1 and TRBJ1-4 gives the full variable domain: KAGVTQTPRYLIKTRGQQVTLSCSPISGHRSVSWYQQTPGQGLQFLFEYFSETQRNKGNFPGRFSGRQFSNSRSEMNVSTLELGDSALYLCASSLETGGHGEKLFFGSGTQLSVL.

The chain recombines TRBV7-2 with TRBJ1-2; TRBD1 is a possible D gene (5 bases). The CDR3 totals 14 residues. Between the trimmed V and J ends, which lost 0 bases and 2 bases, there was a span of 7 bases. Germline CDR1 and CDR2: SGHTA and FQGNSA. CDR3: CASSLATGNYGYTF. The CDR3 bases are TGTGCCAGCAGCTTAGCTACAGGAAACTATGGCTACACCTTC.

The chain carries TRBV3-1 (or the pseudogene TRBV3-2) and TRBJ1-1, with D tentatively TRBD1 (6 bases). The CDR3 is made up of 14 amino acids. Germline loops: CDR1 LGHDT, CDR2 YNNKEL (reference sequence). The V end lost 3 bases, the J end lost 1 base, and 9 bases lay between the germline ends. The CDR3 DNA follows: TGTGCCAGCAGCCATTACAGGGAGAACACTGAAGCTTTCTTT. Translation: CASSHYRENTEAFF.

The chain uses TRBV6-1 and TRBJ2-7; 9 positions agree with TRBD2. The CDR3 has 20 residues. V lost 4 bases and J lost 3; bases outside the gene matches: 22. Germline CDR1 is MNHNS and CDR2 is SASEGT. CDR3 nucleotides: TGTGCCAGCAGTGTCTTTGTAATAGCGGGAGATTTATCGCGGGGCTACGAGCAGTACTTC. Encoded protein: CASSVFVIAGDLSRGYEQYF.

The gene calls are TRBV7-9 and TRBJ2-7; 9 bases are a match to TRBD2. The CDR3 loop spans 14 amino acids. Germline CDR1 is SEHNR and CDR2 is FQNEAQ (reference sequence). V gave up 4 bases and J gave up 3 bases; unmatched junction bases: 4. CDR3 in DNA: TGTGCCAGCAGCTCGAGCGGGGGGCGCTACGAGCAGTACTTC. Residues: CASSSSGGRYEQYF.

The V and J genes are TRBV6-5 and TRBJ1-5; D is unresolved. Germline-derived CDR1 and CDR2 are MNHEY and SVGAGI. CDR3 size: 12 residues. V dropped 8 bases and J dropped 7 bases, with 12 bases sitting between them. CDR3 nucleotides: TGTGCCAGCTCAGGAAATTCGCAGCCCCAGCATTTT. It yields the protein CASSGNSQPQHF.